The 3 T cell receptor beta chains below were found in one sample sequenced in a study of molecular identifiers for immune sequencing clone quantification. TCRdb passed the PCR reads through MiXCR, listing each CDR3 protein once. The profile shows about half a million distinct CDR3 sequences, about 26% of them singletons. The sequencing sample was made of naive CD8+ T cells from blood, with Jurkat cell RNA spiked in. Specified subset: FACS-sorted CD8+CD4-CCR7+CD45RA+ naive T cells. These TCRs come from a human donor in good health. Some libraries in this study had Jurkat cell RNA spiked in.

This clonotype has ten or more counts. The chain carries TRBV5-4 and TRBJ2-1, with a tentative D call TRBD2 (7 bases). Looked up from germline, CDR1 is SGHNT and CDR2 is YYREEE (reference sequence). Between the trimmed V and J ends, which lost 7 bases and 8 bases, there was a span of 13 bases. The CDR3 sequence is 12 residues long. The CDR3 DNA follows: TGTGCCAGCCGTAGGGGGGGGGATGAGCAGTTCTTC. Protein sequence: CASRRGGDEQFF. Drawing the rest from reference TRBV5-4 and TRBJ2-1, the complete variable domain is ETGVTQSPTHLIKTRGQQVTLRCSSQSGHNTVSWYQQALGQGPQFIFQYYREEENGRGNFPPRFSGLQFPNYSSELNVNALELDDSALYLCASRRGGDEQFFGPGTRLTVL.

There are a few counts of this clonotype. The chain has TRBV27 and TRBJ1-1; D is unclear. Trimming cost V 5 bases and J 0 bases, with 10 bases left between them. Per the germline V gene, CDR1 is MNHEY and CDR2 is SMNVEV (reference sequence). The CDR3 runs 14 residues. This chain's CDR3 is CASSAQRVNTEAFF. CDR3 bases: TGTGCCAGCAGTGCGCAAAGAGTGAACACTGAAGCTTTCTTT.

The genes are TRBV30 and TRBJ2-1; a possible D gene is TRBD2 (6 bases). V was shortened by 1 base and J by 6 bases, with 13 bases between the two germline ends. This CDR3 has 14 amino acids. Germline CDR1 GTSNPN, CDR2 SVGIG (reference sequence). The CDR3 loop is CAWSGGTLRNEQFF. The CDR3 DNA follows: TGTGCCTGGAGTGGTGGGACTCTTCGCAATGAGCAGTTCTTC.